These 10 T cell receptor beta chains came from one sample sequenced in a study of T cells in Graves' hyperthyroidism and ophthalmopathy. Authors of the study amplified TCR beta CDR3 regions from RNA transcripts. The HTBI primer set drove a first-round RT-PCR of the TCR CDR3. TCRdb reprocessed the multiplex PCR reads via MiXCR and lists one record per CDR3 protein. The sample records 650,000 to 750,000 distinct CDR3 sequences, around 13% being singletons. The material sequenced was blood. All receptors derive from a woman aged 18-29 years with Graves' hyperthyroidism.

The J gene is TRBJ2-5, the V gene TRBV5-5; D perhaps matches TRBD1 (5 bases). In germline, CDR1 is SGHKS, CDR2 YYEKEE (reference sequence). The CDR3 runs 13 residues. V gave up 4 bases and J gave up 13 bases, with 20 bases separating them. The DNA for the CDR3 is TGTGCCAGCAGCCGGATGGGGCTCACCCCCGGGTACTTC. It yields the protein CASSRMGLTPGYF.

The rearrangement links TRBV28 to TRBJ2-5; 11 bases are shared with TRBD2. This CDR3 spans 14 amino acids. V trimming: 4 bases; J trimming: 5 bases; junction bases outside the gene matches: 3. Germline V gives CDR1 MDHEN, CDR2 SYDVKM. The CDR3 bases are TGTGCCAGCAGTTGGGGACTAGCGGACGAGACCCAGTACTTC. It translates to CASSWGLADETQYF.

V is TRBV7-2 and J is TRBJ2-7, with TRBD2 matching over 10 bases. V was pared by 4 bases and J by 1 base, with 7 bases of the junction left unmatched. Per germline, CDR1 SGHTA and CDR2 FQGNSA. The CDR3 has 16 residues. The CDR3 region is CASSSPGLAPSYEQYF. In DNA form, the CDR3 reads TGTGCCAGCAGCTCCCCGGGACTAGCGCCTTCCTACGAGCAGTACTTC.

This clonotype was seen ten or more times. The V call is TRBV13, the J call TRBJ2-7; TRBD2 matches at 9 bases. This CDR3 is built from 16 residues. In germline, CDR1 is PRHDT, CDR2 FYEKMQ (reference sequence). V shed 5 bases, J shed 5 bases, and the junction held 13 bases outside the gene matches. The CDR3 is CASSRPWREGRDEQYF. The CDR3 nucleotides read TGTGCCAGCAGCCGCCCATGGCGGGAGGGCCGAGACGAGCAGTACTTC.

The chain recombines TRBV6-1 with TRBJ1-5, with a weak D call TRBD1 (6 bases). The CDR3 extends over 18 amino acids. CDR1 is MNHNS and CDR2 is SASEGT in the germline V gene. V lost 5 bases to trimming and J lost 0 bases, with 20 bases between them. For the CDR3, the DNA is TGTGCCAGCAGTAACGGACAGTATCTTCTATATAGCAATCAGCCCCAGCATTTT. Residues: CASSNGQYLLYSNQPQHF.

This clonotype was recorded at least ten times. The chain is built from TRBV2 and TRBJ2-7, with D unclear. Trimming removed 3 bases at V and 4 bases at J, with 10 bases between. The germline gives CDR1 SNHLY, CDR2 FYNNEI. This CDR3 contains 13 residues. CDR3 sequence reads: CASSELEFYEQYF. The CDR3 DNA reads as TGTGCCAGCAGTGAGCTGGAGTTTTACGAGCAGTACTTC.

This clonotype was recorded many times. The chain carries TRBV28 and TRBJ2-1, with 16 bases identical to TRBD2. CDR1 is MDHEN, CDR2 SYDVKM, per germline. Trimming cost V 5 bases and J 3 bases; bases outside gene matches: 10. The CDR3 extends over 19 amino acids. CDR3: CASSLPGLAGGGFYNEQFF. For the CDR3, the DNA is TGTGCCAGCAGTCTCCCGGGACTAGCGGGGGGGGGGTTCTACAATGAGCAGTTCTTC.

The chain carries TRBV14 and TRBJ2-7; TRBD2 matches 12 bases. V trimming: 7 bases; J trimming: 4 bases; junction bases outside the gene matches: 5. The CDR3 runs 14 residues. Germline V gene lookup returns CDR1 SGHDN and CDR2 FVKESK. The CDR3 DNA reads as TGTGCCAGCAAGAAGGGACTAGCGGGTTACGAGCAGTACTTC. Its translation is CASKKGLAGYEQYF. The full variable domain, its missing parts supplied by reference TRBV14 and TRBJ2-7, is EAGVTQFPSHSVIEKGQTVTLRCDPISGHDNLYWYRRVMGKEIKFLLHFVKESKQDESGMPNNRFLAERTGGTYSTLKVQPAELEDSGVYFCASKKGLAGYEQYFGPGTRLTVT.

This clonotype has a count of ten or more. V and J are TRBV6-2 or TRBV6-3 and TRBJ2-6; D is unresolved. Trimming left V 5 bases short and J 0 bases short, with 5 bases between. Germline CDR1 and CDR2: MNHEY and SVGEGT. The CDR3 is 14 residues long. Here the CDR3 reads CASSKLSGANVLTF. The CDR3 DNA is TGTGCCAGCAGTAAACTCTCTGGGGCCAACGTCCTGACTTTC.

This clonotype has ten or more counts. The chain couples TRBV7-9 to TRBJ2-3; D unresolved. V lost 5 bases and J lost 2, with 20 bases in between. Germline assignment: CDR1 SEHNR and CDR2 FQNEAQ (reference sequence). The CDR3 is 17 residues long. The CDR3 loop reads CASSHNPGKHHTDTQYF. DNA of the CDR3: TGTGCCAGCAGCCACAACCCCGGAAAACACCACACAGATACGCAGTATTTT.